These 19 T cell receptor beta chains originate from one sample sequenced in a study of blood T cells in healthy people across ages. A second PCR, run for roughly 6 to 11 cycles, used a sample-barcoded 5' primer plus a J-beta primer mix. TCRdb recomputed calls from the 5' RACE reads with MiXCR, one row per CDR3 protein. The sample has some 800,000 distinct CDR3 sequences; under 45% are singletons. The specimen sequenced was blood. These receptor sequences come from a man between 60 and 75 years old in good health.

The chain has TRBV20-1 and TRBJ2-5; the match to TRBD2 covers 8 bases. Germline V lookup: CDR1 DFQATT, CDR2 SNEGSKA (reference sequence). J gave up 5 bases and V 8 bases, and 13 bases lay outside the gene matches. This CDR3 comprises 14 residues. The CDR3 region is CSTTAGAPRETQYF. For the CDR3, the DNA is TGCAGTACTACAGCGGGGGCCCCCCGGGAGACCCAGTACTTC.

A remark on this clonotype: A much more abundant neighbour one base away suggests this may be a read error. The V gene is TRBV29-1, the J gene TRBJ1-2, with D possibly being TRBD1 (6 bases). CDR1 and CDR2 from the germline V gene are SQVTM and ANQGSEA. The CDR3 is made up of 13 amino acids. V was cut by 7 bases and J by 8 bases, with 20 bases left in between. Here the CDR3 DNA reads TGCAGCGCGGGGGACACAGGAGTTGGGGGCTACACCTTC. Encoded protein: CSAGDTGVGGYTF.

The chain links TRBV10-3 to TRBJ1-6, with TRBD1 matching over 8 bases. J lost 5 bases, V lost 2 bases, and 2 bases had no gene match. Germline V gene data show CDR1 as ENHRY and CDR2 as SYGVKD. This CDR3 contains 15 residues. The CDR3 DNA is TGTGCCATCAGTGAGCTGGACAGGGATAATTCACCCCTCCACTTT. Protein product: CAISELDRDNSPLHF.

The chain joins TRBV7-9 to TRBJ2-2, with 8 nucleotides matching TRBD1. Germline assignment: CDR1 SEHNR and CDR2 FQNEAQ (reference sequence). The CDR3 runs to 16 residues. V shed 3 bases and J 2 bases; nucleotides not matched to a gene: 5. The CDR3 DNA reads TGTGCCAGCAGCTTCGGGGGACAGGCTAACACCGGGGAGCTGTTTTTT. Translating it yields CASSFGGQANTGELFF.

The chain links TRBV5-1 to TRBJ2-7, with 9 bases fitting TRBD1. The V segment lost 0 bases and the J segment 4 bases; nucleotides outside the gene matches: 5. The germline CDR1 and CDR2 sequences are SGHRS and YFSETQ. This CDR3 comprises 15 residues. CDR3 amino acids: CASSLGDRGEYEQYF. CDR3 in DNA: TGCGCCAGCAGCTTGGGTGACAGGGGGGAGTACGAGCAGTACTTC. The full variable domain, with the rest looked up from reference TRBV5-1 and TRBJ2-7, is KAGVTQTPRYLIKTRGQQVTLSCSPISGHRSVSWYQQTPGQGLQFLFEYFSETQRNKGNFPGRFSGRQFSNSRSEMNVSTLELGDSALYLCASSLGDRGEYEQYFGPGTRLTVT.

CDR3 nucleotide sequence: TGTGCCAGCAGGTCCGGGACAGGGGGCGCCTTACTATCCTACGAGCAGTACTTC. It translates to CASRSGTGGALLSYEQYF. This sequence joins TRBV6-2 or TRBV6-3 and TRBJ2-7, with 12 bases identical to TRBD1. Germline V CDR1 and CDR2: MNHEY, SVGEGT. Trimming took 6 bases from V and 1 from J; bases not matched to a gene: 13. The CDR3 totals 18 residues.

Comments on this clonotype: A read error may produce the germline difference seen at one junction end. The rearrangement links TRBV18 to TRBJ2-4; 7 bases match TRBD1. The tail of the sequence fits TRBJ2-7 better, so the J call may be wrong. Germline V gene lookup returns CDR1 KGHSH and CDR2 LQKENI. This CDR3 comprises 15 residues. CDR3 sequence (DNA): TGTGCCAGCTCAGCACCGGGACAGAAACGCTACGAGCAGTACTTC. This gives the protein CASSAPGQKRYEQYF.

This clonotype was picked up one time. V is TRBV12-3 or TRBV12-4 and J is TRBJ2-3; 8 positions match TRBD1. With 3 bases clipped from V and 5 bases from J, the junction kept 10 bases outside the gene matches. The CDR3 is made up of 16 amino acids. The CDR3, as DNA: TGTGCCAGCAGTTTCCTCCAGACAGGGGTGGTAGATACGCAGTATTTT. The encoded protein is CASSFLQTGVVDTQYF.

The genes are TRBV20-1 and TRBJ2-5, with a tentative D call TRBD1 (6 bases). Judging by the DNA end, TRBJ2-7 fits better; the J call may be wrong. CDR1 is DFQATT and CDR2 is SNEGSKA in the germline V gene (reference sequence). CDR3 length: 14 residues. The CDR3 sequence: CSARVGDRPCEQYF. In DNA, the CDR3 is TGCAGTGCTAGAGTAGGAGACAGGCCTTGCGAGCAGTACTTC.

The chain employs TRBV20-1 and TRBJ2-7, with D perhaps matching TRBD2 (5 bases). Per the germline V gene, CDR1 is DFQATT and CDR2 is SNEGSKA (reference sequence). The germline V and J ends were trimmed by 6 bases and 1 base, with 13 bases remaining between them. CDR3 length: 13 amino acids. Here the CDR3 DNA reads TGCAGTGCCCTACGATGGGAGTCCTACGAGCAGTACTTC. It encodes CSALRWESYEQYF.

V usage is TRBV14 and J usage is TRBJ2-1; D call uncertain. Trimming took 4 bases from V and 8 from J, leaving 12 bases between them. Germline V gives CDR1 SGHDN, CDR2 FVKESK. The CDR3 runs 13 residues. The CDR3 reads CASSPVAPHEQFF. The CDR3 region has the DNA TGTGCCAGCAGCCCCGTGGCCCCCCATGAGCAGTTCTTC.

The V and J genes are TRBV15 and TRBJ2-1; D may be TRBD1 or TRBD2 (7 bases each). Trimming took off 3 bases at V and 10 bases at J, with 19 bases between the two ends. Germline V lookup: CDR1 LNHNV, CDR2 YYDKDF (reference sequence). The CDR3 loop spans 15 amino acids. CDR3 bases: TGTGCCACCAGCAGCAAGCAGGGGGGGGCCGAAGAGCAGTTCTTC. Protein product: CATSSKQGGAEEQFF.

This rearrangement joins TRBV10-3 to TRBJ2-1; D unclear. Germline CDR1 reads ENHRY; CDR2 reads SYGVKD. The CDR3 length is 13 residues. Trimming shortened V by 8 bases and J by 6 bases, and 14 bases separated the two germline ends. The CDR3 nucleotides are TGTGCCATCGGCCCAATTAGTGGCAATGAGCAGTTCTTC. Translated: CAIGPISGNEQFF.

The genes are TRBV12-3 or TRBV12-4 and TRBJ2-5, with D possibly being TRBD2 (5 bases). Trimming left V 5 bases short and J 6 bases short, with 16 bases between. The CDR3 length is 14 residues. CDR3 sequence (DNA): TGTGCCAGCAGTCCCACTAGGAACCGTAAGACCCAGTACTTC. Translating gives CASSPTRNRKTQYF.

The chain combines TRBV29-1 with TRBJ2-5; maybe TRBD2 (6 bases). CDR1 is SQVTM, CDR2 ANQGSEA, per germline. The CDR3 has 14 residues. V was clipped by 1 base and J by 1 base, with 10 bases between them. This CDR3 is CSVEAGGVQETQYF. CDR3 sequence (DNA): TGCAGCGTTGAAGCCGGGGGTGTCCAAGAGACCCAGTACTTC.

Only a few counts were recorded for this clonotype. This rearrangement joins TRBV14 to TRBJ1-1; a possible D gene is TRBD1 (5 bases). This CDR3 has 16 amino acids. The germline CDR1 and CDR2 sequences are SGHDN and FVKESK. Trimming took 0 bases from V and 0 from J, leaving 11 bases between them. In DNA form, the CDR3 reads TGTGCCAGCAGCCAAGACCCAGGGACGTTGAACACTGAAGCTTTCTTT. It specifies CASSQDPGTLNTEAFF.

The chain recombines TRBV15 with TRBJ2-4; TRBD1 matches at 8 bases. CDR3 length: 18 amino acids. Germline V gene data show CDR1 as LNHNV and CDR2 as YYDKDF (reference sequence). V was clipped by 6 bases and J by 1 base; unmatched bases: 14. DNA for the CDR3: TGTGCCACCAGAGGGGCAGGGGGCTCAGTGGACGCCAAAAACATTCAGTACTTC. Protein: CATRGAGGSVDAKNIQYF. The whole variable domain, filled in from reference TRBV15 and TRBJ2-4, reads DAMVIQNPRYQVTQFGKPVTLSCSQTLNHNVMYWYQQKSSQAPKLLFHYYDKDFNNEADTPDNFQSRRPNTSFCFLDIRSPGLGDTAMYLCATRGAGGSVDAKNIQYFGAGTRLSVL.

DNA for the CDR3: TGTGCCAGCAGCTCAACTAGCGGGGCCGCCTACGAGCAGTACTTC. The encoded protein is CASSSTSGAAYEQYF. The chain employs TRBV7-2 and TRBJ2-7, with 10 nucleotides matching TRBD2. CDR1 SGHTA and CDR2 FQGNSA come from the germline V gene. V lost 4 bases and J lost 2; bases outside the gene matches: 5. The CDR3 spans 15 residues.

The V and J genes are TRBV4-3 and TRBJ1-4; weak D call: TRBD1 (5 bases). Between the trimmed V and J ends, which lost 1 base and 6 bases, there was a span of 9 bases. CDR1 is LGHNA and CDR2 is YSLEER in the germline V gene. The CDR3 length is 14 residues. CDR3 nucleotide sequence: TGCGCCAGCAGCCAAGTAGGGGCGGATGAAAAACTGTTTTTT. It is translated as CASSQVGADEKLFF.